This TCR beta chain was identified in a study of vaccination effects on CD4 cells after COVID-19. TCRdb's copy holds only in-frame clones and misses some; the assay was immunoSEQ multiplex PCR. The sample shows tens of thousands of clones, around three quarters of them seen only once. Germline CDR1 reads SGHTA; CDR2 reads FQGNSA. The CDR3 has 16 residues. The V end lost 1 base, the J end lost 8 bases, and 18 bases lay between the germline ends. A word on this clone: Antigen unknown.

Before any sequencing was done, the ViraFEST assay used viral peptide pools to expand antigen-specific CD4+ T cells. Investigators separated out CD4+ T cells once 10 days of culture had passed. Testing of the vaccine recipients showed negative nucleocapsid antibodies and no prior SARS-CoV-2 infection. Each culture well received about 2 million PBMC. These cells were then cultured in IMDM with 8.5 to 10 IU/ml IL-2 and 9.5 to 10 ug/ml peptides. General study findings and limits: The study found marked clonal contraction of infection- and vaccine-induced clones late after vaccination. Healthy vaccine recipients' vaccine-induced clones were almost all SARS-CoV-2 mono-reactive.

This rearrangement joins TRBV7-2 to TRBJ2-1; tentatively, D is TRBD2 (6 bases). The TCR sequence derives from a human donor who received a COVID-19 vaccine. Sequenced here: CD4+ T cells from PBMCs cultured with HCoV-NL63 spike peptides, sampled before COVID-19 vaccination. The CDR3 region is CASSLVGASALDEQFF. The DNA of the CDR3 is TGTGCCAGCAGCTTAGTTGGGGCTAGCGCCTTAGATGAGCAGTTCTTC.